One sample yielded the 25 T cell receptor beta chains listed below, sequenced in a study of T cell repertoires in cytomegalovirus infection. TCRdb re-derived calls from the reads in MiXCR, one entry per CDR3 protein. This sample has approximately 190,000 distinct CDR3 sequences, with 25% to 30% found just once. What was sequenced was PBMCs. The receptors shown here come from a human donor in good health (CMV status not recorded). Some clones in this sample may be carry-over from other donors' samples.

A few counts support this clonotype. The chain uses TRBV6-5 and TRBJ1-3; no firm D call. Germline CDR1 and CDR2: MNHEY and SVGAGI. V lost 0 bases to trimming and J lost 4 bases, with 7 bases between them. The CDR3 runs to 14 residues. CDR3 DNA: TGTGCCAGCAGTTACTCGAATCCGGGAAACACCATATATTTT. It codes for CASSYSNPGNTIYF.

This clonotype was observed a handful of times. The genes are TRBV11-2 and TRBJ2-4, with unresolved D. Trimming removed 8 bases from V and 0 bases from J, with 11 bases in between. CDR1 SGHAT and CDR2 FQNNGV come from the germline V gene. The length of the CDR3 is 14 residues. The CDR3: CASGSPLAKNIQYF. The CDR3 DNA follows: TGTGCCAGCGGCTCCCCCTTAGCCAAAAACATTCAGTACTTC. Filled out from reference TRBV11-2 and TRBJ2-4, the complete variable domain reads EAGVAQSPRYKIIEKRQSVAFWCNPISGHATLYWYQQILGQGPKLLIQFQNNGVVDDSQLPKDRFSAERLKGVDSTLKIQPAKLEDSAVYLCASGSPLAKNIQYFGAGTRLSVL.

Only a few counts were recorded for this clonotype. The chain employs TRBV6-5 and TRBJ1-1; D is unresolved. The germline gives CDR1 MNHEY, CDR2 SVGAGI. The CDR3 runs to 15 residues. V was shortened by 3 bases and J by 4 bases, with 15 bases between the two germline ends. The CDR3 loop reads CASSYRAATPTEAFF. The CDR3 DNA is TGTGCCAGCAGTTATCGGGCGGCAACACCCACTGAAGCTTTCTTT.

The V call is TRBV20-1, the J call TRBJ1-5; perhaps TRBD1 as D (5 bases). The germline gives CDR1 DFQATT, CDR2 SNEGSKA (reference sequence). CDR3 length: 14 residues. With 2 bases removed from V and 7 bases from J, the gap between germline ends came to 15 bases. For the CDR3, the DNA is TGCAGTGCTAGAACCTCAGGGTTTGGGCAGCCCCAGCATTTT. Translating gives CSARTSGFGQPQHF.

The chain is built from TRBV9 and TRBJ1-1; perhaps TRBD1 as D (6 bases). The germline V gene encodes CDR1 SGDLS and CDR2 YYNGEE. V was trimmed by 3 bases and J by 1 base, leaving 7 bases between them. The CDR3 is 13 residues long. This CDR3 reads CASSEGQNTEAFF. The CDR3 region has the DNA TGTGCCAGCAGCGAGGGACAGAACACTGAAGCTTTCTTT. Using reference TRBV9 and TRBJ1-1 for the parts outside the CDR3, the full variable domain is DSGVTQTPKHLITATGQRVTLRCSPRSGDLSVYWYQQSLDQGLQFLIQYYNGEERAKGNILERFSAQQFPDLHSELNLSSLELGDSALYFCASSEGQNTEAFFGQGTRLTVV.

The chain joins TRBV20-1 to TRBJ2-3; 10 nucleotides agree with TRBD1. This CDR3 contains 15 residues. The germline V gene has CDR1 DFQATT and CDR2 SNEGSKA (reference sequence). J was trimmed by 3 bases and V by 3 bases; bases with no gene match: 6. DNA for the CDR3: TGCAGTGCTAGTTCCCGGACAGGGGGGACAGATACGCAGTATTTT. This sequence encodes CSASSRTGGTDTQYF.

The chain recombines TRBV2 with TRBJ2-3, with 9 nucleotides matching TRBD2. The CDR3 spans 16 residues. The germline V gene encodes CDR1 SNHLY and CDR2 FYNNEI. After removal of 1 base from V and 5 bases from J, the junction contained 7 bases not matched to a gene. CDR3 DNA: TGTGCCAGCAGTGAAGTTGGCGGGGGGGCGGAAGATACGCAGTATTTT. This codes for CASSEVGGGAEDTQYF.

The genes are TRBV12-3 or TRBV12-4 and TRBJ1-2; D remains ambiguous. Trimming took off 7 bases at V and 6 bases at J, with 15 bases between the two ends. The CDR3 spans 13 residues. CDR3: CASTYGLGNGYTF. CDR3 bases: TGTGCCAGCACCTACGGGCTAGGGAATGGCTACACCTTC.

V gene TRBV7-9 combines with J gene TRBJ2-7, with 7 bases aligning to TRBD2. The CDR3 length is 13 residues. V was clipped by 4 bases and J by 6 bases; unmatched bases: 6. The germline V gene encodes CDR1 SEHNR and CDR2 FQNEAQ (reference sequence). CDR3 sequence (DNA): TGTGCCAGCAGCTCTCGACCGGGGGGCGAGCAGTACTTC. Protein sequence: CASSSRPGGEQYF.

This chain joins TRBV5-4 and TRBJ1-5; perhaps TRBD1 as D (6 bases). The CDR3 spans 16 residues. CDR1 is SGHNT, CDR2 YYREEE, per germline (reference sequence). V was trimmed by 0 bases and J by 2 bases, leaving 12 bases between them. The CDR3 DNA reads TGTGCCAGCAGCTTGGATGGGGGGGGCGGCAATCAGCCCCAGCATTTT. As protein: CASSLDGGGGNQPQHF.

This clonotype was counted a few times. The V gene is TRBV7-4, the J gene TRBJ2-3; perhaps TRBD2 as D (6 bases). The CDR3 runs to 15 residues. Germline CDR1 and CDR2: SGHVT and SQSDAQ. V was cut by 5 bases and J by 1 base, with 13 bases left in between. The CDR3 sequence: CASSPGQRGTDTQYF. The CDR3 nucleotides read TGTGCCAGCAGCCCCGGCCAGCGGGGCACAGATACGCAGTATTTT.

The chain combines TRBV12-3 or TRBV12-4 with TRBJ2-7; D gene ambiguous. There are 13 residues in the CDR3. Trimming removed 1 base from V and 9 bases from J, with 13 bases in between. The CDR3 region has the DNA TGTGCCAGCAGTTTAGGACCGGCAGGTGGGCAGTACTTC. Translated: CASSLGPAGGQYF.

The J gene is TRBJ2-2, the V gene TRBV5-1; D unclear. The CDR3 loop spans 15 amino acids. Looked up from germline, CDR1 is SGHRS and CDR2 is YFSETQ. With 0 bases removed from V and 5 bases from J, the gap between germline ends came to 11 bases. CDR3: CASSLEGRKTGELFF. In DNA, the CDR3 is TGCGCCAGCAGCTTGGAAGGTCGTAAAACCGGGGAGCTGTTTTTT.

The chain employs TRBV7-3 and TRBJ2-1; 7 bases fit TRBD1. CDR1 and CDR2 (germline): SGHTA, FQGTGA. The CDR3 consists of 15 residues. Germline trimming cut 4 bases from V and 2 bases from J; bases unmatched to any gene: 5. The CDR3 DNA reads as TGTGCCAGCAGCTCAACAGGGGTACCCTACAATGAGCAGTTCTTC. Translating gives CASSSTGVPYNEQFF.

This clonotype occurred a few times. The chain uses TRBV11-2 and TRBJ2-3, with 9 nucleotides matching TRBD2. Germline V gene sequence: CDR1 SGHAT, CDR2 FQNNGV. This CDR3 contains 16 residues. With 4 bases clipped from V and 7 bases from J, the junction kept 12 bases outside the gene matches. CDR3: CASSSQGSGGPYTQYF. The CDR3 DNA follows: TGTGCCAGCAGCTCCCAGGGAAGCGGGGGGCCATATACGCAGTATTTT.

This clonotype was seen ten or more times. The chain has TRBV7-2 and TRBJ1-1, with a weak D call TRBD1 (6 bases). Germline V gives CDR1 SGHTA, CDR2 FQGNSA. This CDR3 has 19 residues. Trimming pared 6 bases from V and 1 base from J, leaving 27 bases between. The CDR3 sequence is CASSAGTRRGPFGNTEAFF. CDR3 in DNA: TGTGCCAGCAGTGCCGGGACACGTCGTGGGCCGTTCGGGAACACTGAAGCTTTCTTT.

The chain is built from TRBV12-3 or TRBV12-4 and TRBJ1-6; no reliable D call. Trimming pared 5 bases from V and 8 bases from J, leaving 4 bases between. The CDR3 consists of 11 residues. This CDR3 is CASSRDSPLHF. In DNA form, the CDR3 reads TGTGCCAGCAGTAGAGATTCACCCCTCCACTTT.

This clonotype was seen repeatedly, ten times or more. This chain uses TRBV7-2 with TRBJ2-1, with D perhaps matching TRBD1 or TRBD2 (7 bases each). Per the germline V gene, CDR1 is SGHTA and CDR2 is FQGNSA. The CDR3 consists of 16 residues. Trimming took 5 bases from V and 5 from J, leaving 19 bases between them. The CDR3 DNA follows: TGTGCCAGCAGCCCTAGCAGGGGGAGGGTTGACAATGAGCAGTTCTTC. It translates to CASSPSRGRVDNEQFF. Combining the CDR3 with reference TRBV7-2 and TRBJ2-1 gives the whole variable domain GAGVSQSPSNKVTEKGKDVELRCDPISGHTALYWYRQSLGQGLEFLIYFQGNSAPDKSGLPSDRFSAERTGGSVSTLTIQRTQQEDSAVYLCASSPSRGRVDNEQFFGPGTRLTVL.

The J gene is TRBJ2-1, the V gene TRBV13; 12 positions agree with TRBD2. Germline V gene data show CDR1 as PRHDT and CDR2 as FYEKMQ (reference sequence). Losses at the gene ends were 4 bases for V and 0 bases for J; bases not matched to a gene: 4. The CDR3 contains 17 residues. The CDR3 sequence: CASSSGLAGTSYNEQFF. The CDR3 bases are TGTGCCAGCAGCTCCGGACTAGCGGGGACCTCCTACAATGAGCAGTTCTTC.

The rearrangement joins TRBV6-2 or TRBV6-3 to TRBJ2-2; maybe TRBD2 (6 bases). Trimming shortened V by 6 bases and J by 4 bases, and 15 bases separated the two germline ends. Germline CDR1 MNHEY, CDR2 SVGEGT. The CDR3 has 15 residues. The DNA for the CDR3 is TGTGCCAGCAGCCCGGGATCCGGGGGCACCGGGGAGCTGTTTTTT. It translates to CASSPGSGGTGELFF.

This clonotype was counted between two and nine times. V gene TRBV2 combines with J gene TRBJ2-5, with a possible D match to TRBD2 (6 bases). V was clipped by 6 bases and J by 1 base, with 9 bases between them. Per germline, CDR1 SNHLY and CDR2 FYNNEI. This CDR3 comprises 13 residues. For the CDR3, the DNA is TGTGCCAGCAGAAGGGACTTCCAAGAGACCCAGTACTTC. Protein product: CASRRDFQETQYF.

The chain carries TRBV20-1 and TRBJ2-2; possibly TRBD1 or TRBD2 for D (6 bases each). This CDR3 spans 14 amino acids. The germline V gene has CDR1 DFQATT and CDR2 SNEGSKA (reference sequence). Trimming took 7 bases from V and 3 from J, leaving 15 bases between them. In DNA, the CDR3 is TGCAGTGTTAGGGGGGAAGCCGACACCGGGGAGCTGTTTTTT. Translated, it gives CSVRGEADTGELFF.

This clonotype was seen a few times. The rearrangement joins TRBV6-6 to TRBJ2-5; maybe TRBD2 (6 bases). Germline V gene sequence: CDR1 MNHNY, CDR2 SVGAGI (reference sequence). Trimming took 2 bases from V and 2 from J, leaving 9 bases between them. There are 14 residues in the CDR3. The CDR3: CASSYGGYQETQYF. CDR3 DNA sequence: TGTGCCAGCAGTTACGGGGGGTATCAAGAGACCCAGTACTTC.

The chain has TRBV6-5 and TRBJ1-6; TRBD1 might be the D (5 bases). The CDR3 spans 14 residues. Deletions cut 6 bases from V and 8 bases from J, with 14 bases between. Germline CDR1 reads MNHEY; CDR2 reads SVGAGI. The CDR3 loop reads CASSRRLQDSPLHF. The DNA for the CDR3 is TGTGCCAGCAGCCGGCGGCTACAGGATTCACCCCTCCACTTT.

This clonotype has ten or more counts. This chain connects TRBV7-3 to TRBJ2-6, with D possibly being TRBD2 (6 bases). The CDR3 contains 16 residues. Germline V gene lookup returns CDR1 SGHTA and CDR2 FQGTGA. Trimming took 6 bases from V and 1 from J, leaving 13 bases between them. The CDR3: CASSPGRGSGANVLTF. The CDR3 DNA reads TGTGCCAGCAGTCCCGGCCGGGGGTCTGGGGCCAACGTCCTGACTTTC.